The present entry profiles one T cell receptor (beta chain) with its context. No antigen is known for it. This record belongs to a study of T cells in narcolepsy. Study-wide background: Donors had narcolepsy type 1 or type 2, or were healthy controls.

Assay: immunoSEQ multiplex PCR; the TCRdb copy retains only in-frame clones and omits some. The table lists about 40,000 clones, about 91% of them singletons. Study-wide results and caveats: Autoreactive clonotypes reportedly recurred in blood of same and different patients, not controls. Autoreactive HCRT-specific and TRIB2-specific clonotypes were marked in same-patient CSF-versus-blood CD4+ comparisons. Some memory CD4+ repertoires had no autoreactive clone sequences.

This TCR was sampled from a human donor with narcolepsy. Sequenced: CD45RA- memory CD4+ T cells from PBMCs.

In nucleotides, the CDR3 is TGTGCCAGCAGCTTAGTCCAGGGTCGGAACACTGAAGCTTTCTTT. Amino acids: CASSLVQGRNTEAFF. The V and J genes are TRBV11-2 and TRBJ1-1; perhaps TRBD1 as D (5 bases). The V gene lost 1 base and the J gene lost 1 base, with 10 bases spanning the gap. This CDR3 is built from 15 residues. Germline values: CDR1 SGHAT, CDR2 FQNNGV.